These 30 T cell receptor beta chains share one sample of origin, sequenced in a study of blood T cell repertoires in COVID-19. Sequencing was performed with immunoSEQ multiplex PCR; in TCRdb, only in-frame clones are kept and a portion is missing. The table has 150,000 to 200,000 clones, roughly 83% seen once; the top ten hold about 1.5%. Source material: peripheral blood. The receptor set was obtained from a human donor in a cohort sampled during active COVID-19.

The V gene is TRBV24-1, the J gene TRBJ2-7; 11 bases are a match to TRBD1. Germline V gene data show CDR1 as KGHDR and CDR2 as SFDVKD. This CDR3 region has 16 residues. J was trimmed by 3 bases and V by 4 bases; bases with no gene match: 7. The CDR3 DNA reads as TGTGCCACCAGTGAGCCAGGGACAGGGGGAATCTACGAGCAGTACTTC. Translation: CATSEPGTGGIYEQYF.

The DNA for the CDR3 is TGTGCCAGCAGACCGAGGAACACTGAAGCTTTCTTT. This translates into CASRPRNTEAFF. The V call is TRBV28, the J call TRBJ1-1, with no clear D. V was trimmed by 6 bases and J by 1 base, leaving 6 bases between them. The CDR3 totals 12 residues. Germline CDR1 reads MDHEN; CDR2 reads SYDVKM. Complete variable domain (other parts from reference TRBV28 and TRBJ1-1): DVKVTQSSRYLVKRTGEKVFLECVQDMDHENMFWYRQDPGLGLRLIYFSYDVKMKEKGDIPEGYSVSREKKERFSLILESASTNQTSMYLCASRPRNTEAFFGQGTRLTVV.

The rearrangement links TRBV28 to TRBJ1-5; D is unclear. CDR3 length equals 15 residues. Trimming pared 5 bases from V and 2 bases from J, leaving 13 bases between. In germline, CDR1 is MDHEN, CDR2 SYDVKM. The DNA of the CDR3 is TGTGCCAGCAGTCCCCCTGGGAGAGGCAATCAGCCCCAGCATTTT. Amino acid sequence: CASSPPGRGNQPQHF. Full variable domain (outside the CDR3, taken from reference TRBV28 and TRBJ1-5): DVKVTQSSRYLVKRTGEKVFLECVQDMDHENMFWYRQDPGLGLRLIYFSYDVKMKEKGDIPEGYSVSREKKERFSLILESASTNQTSMYLCASSPPGRGNQPQHFGDGTRLSIL.

This clone was counted only a few times. The V gene is TRBV12-3 or TRBV12-4, the J gene TRBJ2-2; 7 positions match TRBD1. This CDR3 spans 13 amino acids. V gave up 11 bases and J gave up 5 bases; unmatched junction bases: 8. The CDR3 DNA follows: TGTGCCGACCGGGACAGCAATACCGGGGAGCTGTTTTTT. It encodes CADRDSNTGELFF.

The chain links TRBV4-1 to TRBJ1-5, with D perhaps TRBD1 (6 bases). Deletions cut 1 base from V and 0 bases from J, with 28 bases between. The germline V gene encodes CDR1 MGHRA and CDR2 YSYEKL. There are 22 residues in the CDR3. The CDR3 sequence: CASSQGIGEGHRAFYSNQPQHF. CDR3 coding DNA: TGCGCCAGCAGCCAAGGAATTGGCGAGGGGCACAGGGCATTTTATAGCAATCAGCCCCAGCATTTT.

The chain links TRBV6-5 to TRBJ1-1; 9 bases agree with TRBD1. Germline CDR1 and CDR2: MNHEY and SVGAGI. V shed 0 bases and J 4 bases; nucleotides not matched to a gene: 0. This CDR3 spans 14 amino acids. CDR3 sequence (DNA): TGTGCCAGCAGTTACTCGACAGGGGGCACTGAAGCTTTCTTT. Its protein is CASSYSTGGTEAFF.

This clone was counted only a few times. V gene TRBV15 combines with J gene TRBJ1-5; 10 bases match TRBD1. Germline V gene lookup returns CDR1 LNHNV and CDR2 YYDKDF (reference sequence). The CDR3 loop spans 16 amino acids. The trim removed 5 bases at V and 0 bases at J, leaving 4 bases unmatched. The CDR3 protein is CATSRGTGASNQPQHF. The CDR3 nucleotides read TGTGCCACCAGCCGCGGGACAGGGGCTAGCAATCAGCCCCAGCATTTT.

The gene calls are TRBV2 and TRBJ2-5; 8 bases are a match to TRBD1. Germline CDR1 reads SNHLY; CDR2 reads FYNNEI. This CDR3 has 15 residues. J gave up 0 bases and V 7 bases, and 7 bases lay outside the gene matches. The CDR3 loop is CASKRQGPYQETQYF. The CDR3 bases are TGTGCCAGCAAACGACAGGGGCCGTACCAAGAGACCCAGTACTTC.

The CDR3 coding sequence is TGTGCCAGCAGCCAGAGCTCCTACGAGCAGTACTTC. Protein: CASSQSSYEQYF. The chain carries TRBV6-2 or TRBV6-3 and TRBJ2-7; D gene ambiguous. The CDR3 runs 12 residues. The germline V gene has CDR1 MNHEY and CDR2 SVGEGT. V lost 6 bases and J 0 bases, leaving 6 bases between the germline ends.

The chain carries TRBV6-4 and TRBJ2-1; 8 positions match TRBD2. J lost 1 base, V lost 2 bases, and 1 base had no gene match. CDR3 size: 15 residues. Germline loops: CDR1 MRHNA, CDR2 SNTAGT. CDR3 sequence reads: CASSDASGSYNEQFF. The CDR3 bases are TGTGCCAGCAGTGACGCTAGCGGGTCCTACAATGAGCAGTTCTTC.

The chain couples TRBV6-5 to TRBJ1-5, with a weak D call TRBD1 (6 bases). The CDR3 extends over 13 amino acids. V lost 9 bases and J lost 6, with 15 bases in between. Looked up from germline, CDR1 is MNHEY and CDR2 is SVGAGI. As DNA, the CDR3 is TGTGCCAGTAGAGGGGGGGCTAGTCAGCCCCAGCATTTT. This codes for CASRGGASQPQHF.

The V gene is TRBV10-3, the J gene TRBJ2-1; D possibly corresponds to TRBD2 (6 bases). Trimming left V 5 bases short and J 6 bases short, with 14 bases between. CDR3 length: 14 amino acids. Germline CDR1 is ENHRY and CDR2 is SYGVKD. In DNA, the CDR3 is TGTGCCATCAGTCTTGGCGGGATAGGCAATGAGCAGTTCTTC. Its protein product is CAISLGGIGNEQFF.

The chain has TRBV6-2 or TRBV6-3 and TRBJ1-2; no firm D call. This CDR3 has 16 residues. The V end was cut by 0 bases, the J end by 4 bases, with 15 bases between. Looked up from germline, CDR1 is MNHEY and CDR2 is SVGEGT. The CDR3 bases are TGTGCCAGCAGTTACTCGTTGGCGGCGGAGGCCTATGGCTACACCTTC. This translates into CASSYSLAAEAYGYTF.

The rearrangement uses TRBV7-2 and TRBJ1-3; D is possibly TRBD1 (6 bases). Per germline, CDR1 SGHTA and CDR2 FQGNSA. The CDR3 has 17 amino acids. Trimming shortened V by 5 bases and J by 0 bases, and 17 bases separated the two germline ends. The CDR3 sequence: CASSLRGGPYSGNTIYF. DNA for the CDR3: TGTGCCAGCAGCCTTCGGGGGGGGCCTTACTCTGGAAACACCATATATTTT.

This clone came up once. J is TRBJ2-3 and V is TRBV7-9; a possible D gene is TRBD2 (5 bases). Per germline, CDR1 SEHNR and CDR2 FQNEAQ (reference sequence). CDR3 length equals 15 residues. V was clipped by 4 bases and J by 2 bases, with 13 bases between them. CDR3 loop: CASSSARGLTDTQYF. CDR3 bases: TGTGCCAGCAGCTCCGCCCGGGGTCTCACAGATACGCAGTATTTT. The whole variable domain, remainder taken from reference TRBV7-9 and TRBJ2-3, is DTGVSQNPRHKITKRGQNVTFRCDPISEHNRLYWYRQTLGQGPEFLTYFQNEAQLEKSRLLSDRFSAERPKGSFSTLEIQRTEQGDSAMYLCASSSARGLTDTQYFGPGTRLTVL.

This chain joins TRBV11-2 and TRBJ2-7; 7 positions match TRBD2. The CDR3 length is 13 residues. From germline, CDR1 is SGHAT and CDR2 FQNNGV. The V gene end was trimmed by 6 bases and the J gene end by 3 bases; junction bases not matched to a gene: 5. The CDR3 DNA reads as TGTGCCAGCAGACCCGGACTAGTCTACGAGCAGTACTTC. Amino acid sequence: CASRPGLVYEQYF.

This chain connects TRBV18 to TRBJ1-6, with 7 bases matching TRBD1. The CDR3 has 14 residues. Trimming took 2 bases from V and 9 from J; bases not matched to a gene: 4. From germline, CDR1 is KGHSH and CDR2 LQKENI. In nucleotides, the CDR3 is TGTGCCAGCTCACCAGTTTCAGGGGGTTCACCCCTCCACTTT. Translated, it gives CASSPVSGGSPLHF.

A note on this clone: The identical CDR3 is also encoded by other nucleotide sequences in the sample. The J gene is TRBJ1-5, the V gene TRBV10-3; 10 bases map to TRBD1. The V gene end was trimmed by 0 bases and the J gene end by 1 base; junction bases not matched to a gene: 0. Germline loops: CDR1 ENHRY, CDR2 SYGVKD. The CDR3 extends over 16 amino acids. CDR3 residues: CAISESGQGSNQPQHF. The CDR3, as DNA: TGTGCCATCAGTGAGTCGGGACAGGGGAGCAATCAGCCCCAGCATTTT.

The V call is TRBV18, the J call TRBJ2-7; D ambiguous. V was trimmed by 4 bases and J by 0 bases, leaving 7 bases between them. Germline V gives CDR1 KGHSH, CDR2 LQKENI. This CDR3 contains 13 residues. The CDR3 DNA follows: TGTGCCAGCTCACTTGCGAGCTCCTACGAGCAGTACTTC. Residues: CASSLASSYEQYF.

The chain links TRBV5-1 to TRBJ1-1; maybe TRBD1 (6 bases). The CDR3 covers 16 residues. The germline gives CDR1 SGHRS, CDR2 YFSETQ. Trimming removed 3 bases from V and 0 bases from J, with 15 bases in between. The CDR3 reads CASSSLKQGVNTEAFF. The DNA of the CDR3 is TGCGCCAGCAGCTCACTGAAACAGGGAGTGAACACTGAAGCTTTCTTT.

The chain combines TRBV6-2 or TRBV6-3 with TRBJ2-7; 11 positions agree with TRBD2. V shed 2 bases, J shed 2 bases, and the junction held 2 bases outside the gene matches. The CDR3 covers 15 residues. Germline V gene data show CDR1 as MNHEY and CDR2 as SVGEGT. The CDR3: CASSYNSGGAYEQYF. CDR3 in DNA: TGTGCCAGCAGTTACAATAGCGGGGGGGCCTACGAGCAGTACTTC.

The chain is built from TRBV3-1 (or the pseudogene TRBV3-2) and TRBJ2-5, with D unresolved. This CDR3 has 12 residues. Germline assignment: CDR1 LGHDT and CDR2 YNNKEL (reference sequence). Trimming took 1 base from V and 5 from J, leaving 5 bases between them. The CDR3, as DNA: TGTGCCAGCAGCCAAGTTTCGGAGACCCAGTACTTC. Its protein is CASSQVSETQYF.

The chain joins TRBV15 to TRBJ2-2, with TRBD2 matching 10 bases. The V segment lost 1 base and the J segment 7 bases; nucleotides outside the gene matches: 6. CDR3 length: 16 residues. The germline gives CDR1 LNHNV, CDR2 YYDKDF (reference sequence). DNA of the CDR3: TGTGCCACCAGCAGAGGGGGACTAGCGAGAGTCGGGGAGCTGTTTTTT. Translated: CATSRGGLARVGELFF.

V is TRBV18 and J is TRBJ1-5, with 7 bases matching TRBD1. Germline trimming cut 3 bases from V and 3 bases from J; bases unmatched to any gene: 5. Germline values: CDR1 KGHSH, CDR2 LQKENI. This CDR3 comprises 15 residues. CDR3 DNA: TGTGCCAGCTCACCTATGGGACAGCACAATCAGCCCCAGCATTTT. Residues: CASSPMGQHNQPQHF.

This clone has just one count. The V call is TRBV2, the J call TRBJ2-1, with 7 positions matching TRBD2. The CDR3 has 15 amino acids. The germline V gene has CDR1 SNHLY and CDR2 FYNNEI. J was trimmed by 0 bases and V by 4 bases; bases with no gene match: 3. In nucleotides, the CDR3 is TGTGCCAGCAGTGTGCCTAGCGGCTCCTACAATGAGCAGTTCTTC. Amino acid sequence: CASSVPSGSYNEQFF.

This chain uses TRBV4-3 with TRBJ1-1; a weak D match, TRBD1 (5 bases). CDR1 is LGHNA, CDR2 YSLEER, per germline. Trimming shortened V by 0 bases and J by 7 bases, and 9 bases separated the two germline ends. The CDR3 runs to 13 residues. CDR3 bases: TGCGCCAGCAGCCAAGATTGGCAGGGTGAAGCTTTCTTT. Encoded protein: CASSQDWQGEAFF.

The chain joins TRBV27 to TRBJ2-7, with 11 bases lining up with TRBD2. V dropped 6 bases and J dropped 7; count of bases not matched to a gene: 8. The CDR3 has 14 amino acids. Germline V lookup: CDR1 MNHEY, CDR2 SMNVEV (reference sequence). The CDR3 protein is CASSRLLAGEEQYF. The DNA of the CDR3 is TGTGCCAGCAGCCGGTTACTAGCGGGAGAAGAGCAGTACTTC.

This rearrangement joins TRBV19 to TRBJ2-7, with D perhaps TRBD2 (6 bases). Trimming shortened V by 5 bases and J by 4 bases, and 15 bases separated the two germline ends. Germline values: CDR1 LNHDA, CDR2 SQIVND (reference sequence). The CDR3 loop spans 14 amino acids. Here the CDR3 reads CASSLRGRGYEQYF. The CDR3 nucleotides are TGTGCCAGTAGTCTACGGGGCCGGGGGTACGAGCAGTACTTC. Based on the CDR3 plus reference TRBV19 and TRBJ2-7, the full variable domain is DGGITQSPKYLFRKEGQNVTLSCEQNLNHDAMYWYRQDPGQGLRLIYYSQIVNDFQKGDIAEGYSVSREKKESFPLTVTSAQKNPTAFYLCASSLRGRGYEQYFGPGTRLTVT.

CDR3 amino acids: CASSLARSTHEKLFF. The CDR3, as DNA: TGTGCCAGCAGCTTAGCGAGGAGTACCCATGAAAAACTGTTTTTT. This chain connects TRBV7-6 to TRBJ1-4; D not resolved. The CDR3 consists of 15 residues. Trimming cost V 0 bases and J 6 bases, with 11 bases left between them. Germline V gene sequence: CDR1 SGHVS, CDR2 FNYEAQ.

The chain couples TRBV5-4 to TRBJ1-2; D is unclear. The V gene's germline CDR1 is SGHNT and CDR2 YYREEE (reference sequence). This CDR3 is built from 14 residues. The V and J ends lost 1 base and 0 bases respectively, with 7 bases between them. The CDR3 region is CASSLKETNYGYTF. The CDR3 coding sequence is TGTGCCAGCAGCTTGAAGGAGACTAACTATGGCTACACCTTC.